These 10 T cell receptor beta chains were sequenced from one sample in a study of control samples from healthy donors and cancer patients. The assay was immunoSEQ multiplex PCR, and TCRdb's table has in-frame clones only and misses some. The repertoire includes around 180,000 clones, just over 85% of them detected once, and 4% to 6% sits in the top ten. The sample was blood. The receptors stem from a woman in her 30s in good health.

The genes are TRBV5-1 and TRBJ1-1; D is uncertain. The V end lost 4 bases, the J end lost 9 bases, and 19 bases lay between the germline ends. The germline V gene encodes CDR1 SGHRS and CDR2 YFSETQ. This CDR3 spans 14 amino acids. The CDR3 protein is CASSPGQAEVKAFF. The CDR3 nucleotides are TGCGCCAGCAGCCCCGGGCAGGCGGAGGTGAAAGCTTTCTTT.

This chain links TRBV11-2 with TRBJ2-3, with 9 positions matching TRBD1. The CDR3 is 13 amino acids. Germline loops: CDR1 SGHAT, CDR2 FQNNGV. V dropped 4 bases and J dropped 9; count of bases not matched to a gene: 5. Written as DNA, the CDR3 is TGTGCCAGCAGCTGGGACAGGGATGGAACGCAGTATTTT. It translates to CASSWDRDGTQYF.

This chain uses TRBV6-6 with TRBJ2-7; 10 nucleotides agree with TRBD1. This CDR3 is built from 16 residues. V lost 6 bases and J lost 6; bases outside the gene matches: 14. Per germline, CDR1 MNHNY and CDR2 SVGAGI (reference sequence). CDR3: CASRGETGGASSEQYF. The CDR3 region has the DNA TGTGCCAGCAGGGGCGAGACAGGGGGCGCTTCTTCCGAGCAGTACTTC.

This chain connects TRBV5-6 to TRBJ2-7; 10 nucleotides match TRBD1. The CDR3 is 14 residues long. Looked up from germline, CDR1 is SGHDT and CDR2 is YYEEEE. Unmatched junction bases numbered 3, after V lost 4 bases and J lost 2 bases. CDR3 DNA: TGTGCCAGCAGCCCCGGACAGGGGGCCTACGAGCAGTACGTC. Translated, it gives CASSPGQGAYEQYV.

In this sample, this clone turned up once. This chain links TRBV27 with TRBJ2-1; tentatively, D is TRBD2 (5 bases). The CDR3 runs to 16 residues. Germline V lookup: CDR1 MNHEY, CDR2 SMNVEV (reference sequence). Trimming took off 1 base at V and 0 bases at J, with 10 bases between the two ends. CDR3 nucleotides: TGTGCCAGCAGTTTATACGTTGGGAGCTCCTACAATGAGCAGTTCTTC. Translating it yields CASSLYVGSSYNEQFF.

The rearrangement joins TRBV30 to TRBJ1-6; 7 bases agree with TRBD1. The germline gives CDR1 GTSNPN, CDR2 SVGIG (reference sequence). V dropped 2 bases and J dropped 8; count of bases not matched to a gene: 6. This CDR3 has 14 residues. This CDR3 reads CAWSSRGADSPLHF. The CDR3 bases are TGTGCCTGGAGTTCCAGGGGGGCTGATTCACCCCTCCACTTT.

The V and J genes are TRBV12-3 or TRBV12-4 and TRBJ1-1; unclear D gene. Deletions cut 6 bases from V and 0 bases from J, with 8 bases between. CDR3 length equals 13 residues. CDR3 sequence: CASRTTVNTEAFF. Here the CDR3 DNA reads TGTGCCAGCAGGACTACAGTGAACACTGAAGCTTTCTTT.

This sequence joins TRBV20-1 and TRBJ1-2; 7 positions agree with TRBD1. The CDR3 spans 11 residues. J gave up 4 bases and V 6 bases, and 2 bases lay outside the gene matches. From germline, CDR1 is DFQATT and CDR2 SNEGSKA (reference sequence). CDR3 nucleotide sequence: TGCAGTGCCGACAGGGTCTATGGCTACACCTTC. Protein sequence: CSADRVYGYTF.

The CDR3 protein is CASKMGQNSGNTIYF. The CDR3 DNA is TGTGCCAGCAAGATGGGACAAAACTCTGGAAACACCATATATTTT. This chain links TRBV6-5 with TRBJ1-3, with D tentatively TRBD1 (6 bases). V lost 7 bases to trimming and J lost 0 bases, with 13 bases between them. The CDR3 totals 15 residues. The V gene's germline CDR1 is MNHEY and CDR2 SVGAGI.

The gene calls are TRBV6-2 or TRBV6-3 and TRBJ2-4; D perhaps matches TRBD1 (6 bases). CDR3 length equals 13 residues. CDR1 is MNHEY, CDR2 SVGEGT, per germline. The V end was cut by 4 bases, the J end by 6 bases, with 10 bases between. CDR3 DNA sequence: TGTGCCAGCAGTTGGACAGCAACAAACATTCAGTACTTC. Protein sequence: CASSWTATNIQYF.